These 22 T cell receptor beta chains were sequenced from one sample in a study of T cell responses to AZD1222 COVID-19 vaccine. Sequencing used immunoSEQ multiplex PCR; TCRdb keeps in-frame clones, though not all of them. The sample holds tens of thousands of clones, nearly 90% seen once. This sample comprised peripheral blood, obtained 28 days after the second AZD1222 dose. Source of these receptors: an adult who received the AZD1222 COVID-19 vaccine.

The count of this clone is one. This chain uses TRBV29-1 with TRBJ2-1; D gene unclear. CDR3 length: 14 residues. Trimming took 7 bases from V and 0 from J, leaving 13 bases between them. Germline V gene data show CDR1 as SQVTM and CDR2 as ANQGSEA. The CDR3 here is CSASHFGSYNEQFF. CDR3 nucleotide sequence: TGCAGCGCTTCCCATTTCGGCTCCTACAATGAGCAGTTCTTC.

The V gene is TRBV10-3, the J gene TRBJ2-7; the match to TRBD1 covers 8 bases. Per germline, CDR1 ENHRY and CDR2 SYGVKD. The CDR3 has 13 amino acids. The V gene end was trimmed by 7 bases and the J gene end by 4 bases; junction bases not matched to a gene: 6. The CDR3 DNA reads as TGTGCCATCAAAAGACAGGGGACATACGAGCAGTACTTC. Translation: CAIKRQGTYEQYF.

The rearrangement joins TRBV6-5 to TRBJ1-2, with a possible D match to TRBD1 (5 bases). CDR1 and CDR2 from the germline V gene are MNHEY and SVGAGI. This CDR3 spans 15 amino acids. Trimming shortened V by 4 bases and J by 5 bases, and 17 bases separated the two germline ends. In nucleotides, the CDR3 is TGTGCCAGCAGTTGGGTGCGGGGGGTCTGGTATGGCTACACCTTC. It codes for CASSWVRGVWYGYTF.

For the CDR3, the DNA is TGTGCCAGCAGCCCCGCCAGTCAGCCCCAGCATTTT. It codes for CASSPASQPQHF. This rearrangement joins TRBV7-2 to TRBJ1-5, with no clear D. Germline V gene lookup returns CDR1 SGHTA and CDR2 FQGNSA. The CDR3 runs to 12 residues. V was cut by 5 bases and J by 6 bases, with 8 bases left in between.

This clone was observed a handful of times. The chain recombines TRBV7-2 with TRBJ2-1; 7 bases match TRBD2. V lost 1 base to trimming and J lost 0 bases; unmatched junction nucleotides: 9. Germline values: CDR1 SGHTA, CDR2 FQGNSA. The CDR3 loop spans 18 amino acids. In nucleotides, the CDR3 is TGTGCCAGCAGCTTAGGTGTCGCGGGAGCGGGCTCCTACAATGAGCAGTTCTTC. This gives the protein CASSLGVAGAGSYNEQFF.

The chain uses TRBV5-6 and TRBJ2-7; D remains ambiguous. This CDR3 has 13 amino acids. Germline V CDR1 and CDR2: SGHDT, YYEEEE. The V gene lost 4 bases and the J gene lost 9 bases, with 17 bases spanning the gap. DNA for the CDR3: TGTGCCAGCAGCCAACCGACCGGCCTGGGGCAGTACTTC. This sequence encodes CASSQPTGLGQYF.

DNA for the CDR3: TGTGCCAGCAGTGCCCAACCCGGGAGCCTTCGCTCTGGAAACACCATATATTTT. It specifies CASSAQPGSLRSGNTIYF. The chain is built from TRBV28 and TRBJ1-3; D not certain. The V end lost 5 bases, the J end lost 0 bases, and 20 bases lay between the germline ends. Germline V lookup: CDR1 MDHEN, CDR2 SYDVKM. This CDR3 contains 18 residues.

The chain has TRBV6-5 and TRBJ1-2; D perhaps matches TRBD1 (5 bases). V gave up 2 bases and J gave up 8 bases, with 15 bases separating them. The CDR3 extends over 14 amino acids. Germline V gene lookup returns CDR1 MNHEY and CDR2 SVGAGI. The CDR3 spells CASSYVGDEKGYTF. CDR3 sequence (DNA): TGTGCCAGCAGTTACGTAGGGGATGAGAAAGGCTACACCTTC.

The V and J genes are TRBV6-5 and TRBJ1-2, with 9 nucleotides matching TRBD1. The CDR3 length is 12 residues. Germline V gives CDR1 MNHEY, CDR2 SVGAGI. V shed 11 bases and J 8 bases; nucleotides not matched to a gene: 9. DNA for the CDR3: TGTGCCGGGGGGACAGGGTCTACGGGCTACACCTTC. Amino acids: CAGGTGSTGYTF.

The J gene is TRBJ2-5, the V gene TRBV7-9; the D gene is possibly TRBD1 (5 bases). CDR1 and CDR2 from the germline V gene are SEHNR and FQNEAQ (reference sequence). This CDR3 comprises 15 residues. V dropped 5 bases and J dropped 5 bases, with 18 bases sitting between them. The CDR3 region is CASSPSQGAGETQYF. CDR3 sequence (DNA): TGTGCCAGCAGCCCCTCCCAGGGCGCAGGGGAGACCCAGTACTTC.

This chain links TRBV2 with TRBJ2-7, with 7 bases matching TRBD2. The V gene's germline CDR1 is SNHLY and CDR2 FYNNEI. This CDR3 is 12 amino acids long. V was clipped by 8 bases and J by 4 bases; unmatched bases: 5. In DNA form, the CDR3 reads TGTGCCAGCGATCAGGGAGGGTACGAGCAGTACGTC. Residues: CASDQGGYEQYV.

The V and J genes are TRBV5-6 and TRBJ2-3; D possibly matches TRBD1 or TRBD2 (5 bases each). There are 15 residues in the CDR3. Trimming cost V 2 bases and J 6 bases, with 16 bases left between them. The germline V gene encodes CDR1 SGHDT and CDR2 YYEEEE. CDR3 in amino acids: CASSFMGRSRDTQYF. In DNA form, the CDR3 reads TGTGCCAGCAGCTTCATGGGACGCAGTCGGGATACGCAGTATTTT.

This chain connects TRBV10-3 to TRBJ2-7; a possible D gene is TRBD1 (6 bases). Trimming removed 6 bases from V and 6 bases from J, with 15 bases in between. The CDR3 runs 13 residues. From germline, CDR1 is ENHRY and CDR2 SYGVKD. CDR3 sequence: CAIREQGVGEQYV. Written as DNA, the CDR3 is TGTGCCATCAGAGAACAGGGCGTAGGCGAGCAGTACGTC.

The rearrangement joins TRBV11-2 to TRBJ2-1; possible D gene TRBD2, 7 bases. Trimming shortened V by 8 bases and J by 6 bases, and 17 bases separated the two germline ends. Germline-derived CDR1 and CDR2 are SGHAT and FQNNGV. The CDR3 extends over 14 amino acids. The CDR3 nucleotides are TGTGCCAGCGGCCCCTTTGGGGGGGCCAATGAGCAGTTCTTC. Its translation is CASGPFGGANEQFF.

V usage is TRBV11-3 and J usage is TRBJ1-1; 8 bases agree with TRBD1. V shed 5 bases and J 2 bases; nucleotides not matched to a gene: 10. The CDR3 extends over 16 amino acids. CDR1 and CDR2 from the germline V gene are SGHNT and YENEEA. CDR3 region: CASSPRQGATNTEAFF. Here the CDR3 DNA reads TGTGCCAGCAGCCCTCGGCAGGGGGCGACTAACACTGAAGCTTTCTTT.

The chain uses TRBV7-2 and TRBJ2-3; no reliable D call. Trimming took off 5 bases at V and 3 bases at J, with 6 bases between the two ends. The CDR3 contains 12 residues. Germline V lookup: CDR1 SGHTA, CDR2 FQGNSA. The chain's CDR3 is CASSHGTDTQYF. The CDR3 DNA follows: TGTGCCAGCAGCCACGGAACAGATACGCAGTATTTT.

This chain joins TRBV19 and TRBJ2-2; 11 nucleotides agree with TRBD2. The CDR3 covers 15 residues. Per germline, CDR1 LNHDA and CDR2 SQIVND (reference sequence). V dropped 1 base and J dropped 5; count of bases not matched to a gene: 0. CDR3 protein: CASSIGLAGTGELFF. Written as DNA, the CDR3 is TGTGCCAGTAGTATAGGACTAGCGGGGACCGGGGAGCTGTTTTTT.

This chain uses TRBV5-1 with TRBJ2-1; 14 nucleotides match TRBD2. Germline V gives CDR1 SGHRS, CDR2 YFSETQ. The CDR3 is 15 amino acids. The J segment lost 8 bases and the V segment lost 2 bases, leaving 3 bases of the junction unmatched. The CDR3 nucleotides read TGCGCCAGCAGCTTCGGGACTAGCGGGAGTGATGAGCAGTTCTTC. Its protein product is CASSFGTSGSDEQFF.

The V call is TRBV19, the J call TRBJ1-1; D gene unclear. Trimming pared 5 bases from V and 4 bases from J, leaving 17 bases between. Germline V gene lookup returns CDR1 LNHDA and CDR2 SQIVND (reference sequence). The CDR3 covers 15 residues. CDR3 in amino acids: CASSFRTSISTEAFF. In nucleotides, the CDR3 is TGTGCCAGTAGTTTTCGGACCTCAATTTCCACTGAAGCTTTCTTT.

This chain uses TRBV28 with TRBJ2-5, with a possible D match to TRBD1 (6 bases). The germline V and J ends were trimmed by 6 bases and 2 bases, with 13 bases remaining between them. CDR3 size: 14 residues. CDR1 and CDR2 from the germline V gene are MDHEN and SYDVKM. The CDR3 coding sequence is TGTGCCAGCAGCCCAGACAGGAGACAAGAGACCCAGTACTTC. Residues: CASSPDRRQETQYF.

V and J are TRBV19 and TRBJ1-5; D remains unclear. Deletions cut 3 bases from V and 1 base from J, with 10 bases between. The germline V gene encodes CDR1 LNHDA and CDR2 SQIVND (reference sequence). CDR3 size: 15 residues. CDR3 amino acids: CASSMFGGSNQPQHF. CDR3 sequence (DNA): TGTGCCAGTAGTATGTTTGGCGGGAGCAATCAGCCCCAGCATTTT.

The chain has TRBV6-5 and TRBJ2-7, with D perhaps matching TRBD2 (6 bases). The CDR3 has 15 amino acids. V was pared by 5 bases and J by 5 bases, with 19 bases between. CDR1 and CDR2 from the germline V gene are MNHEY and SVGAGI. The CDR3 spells CASSRDFTSYDEQYF. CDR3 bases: TGTGCCAGCAGTCGGGACTTCACGAGCTACGACGAGCAGTACTTC.